This TCR beta chain was recovered during a study of blood T cells in healthy people across ages. A J-beta primer mix and a sample-barcoded 5' primer were used in a second PCR of about 7 to 12 cycles. One entry per CDR3 protein, called by TCRdb with MiXCR from the 5' RACE reads. The sample includes 780,000 or so distinct CDR3 sequences, around 50% of them seen just once. This CDR3 region has 15 residues. The junction had 6 bases not matched to a gene; V was cut back by 3 bases and J by 4 bases. Looked up from germline, CDR1 is SGHTA and CDR2 is FQGNSA. The clonotype was recovered from a man aged 35 to 55 in good health. This chain uses TRBV7-2 with TRBJ2-1, with 7 bases fitting TRBD1. Sequences were obtained from blood. CDR3 amino acids: CASSFTGTAYNEQFF. The CDR3, as DNA: TGTGCCAGCAGCTTCACCGGGACAGCGTACAATGAGCAGTTCTTC.